Below, 24 T cell receptor beta chains from the same sample are listed, as sequenced in a study of T cell responses to AZD1222 COVID-19 vaccine. Profiling relied on immunoSEQ multiplex PCR, and the TCRdb table lists in-frame clones only, not all of them. The table records about 98,000 clones, almost 90% of them present only once. The source was peripheral blood, collected on day 0 of MenACWY control vaccination. Source of these receptors: an adult in good health.

This chain joins TRBV5-4 and TRBJ1-3; 7 bases agree with TRBD1. Germline assignment: CDR1 SGHNT and CDR2 YYREEE (reference sequence). V gave up 4 bases and J gave up 4 bases; unmatched junction bases: 5. CDR3 length: 14 residues. The chain's CDR3 is CASSLTGAGNTIYF. The CDR3 DNA is TGTGCCAGCAGCCTCACAGGGGCAGGAAACACCATATATTTT.

This clone appeared a single time. This chain uses TRBV28 with TRBJ1-1; perhaps TRBD1 as D (6 bases). The CDR3 consists of 14 residues. Germline V gives CDR1 MDHEN, CDR2 SYDVKM. V dropped 5 bases and J dropped 5 bases, with 15 bases sitting between them. CDR3 nucleotide sequence: TGTGCCAGCAGTCCCTCCGGTAGGGGGACTGAAGCTTTCTTT. This encodes CASSPSGRGTEAFF. Combining the CDR3 with reference TRBV28 and TRBJ1-1 gives the whole variable domain DVKVTQSSRYLVKRTGEKVFLECVQDMDHENMFWYRQDPGLGLRLIYFSYDVKMKEKGDIPEGYSVSREKKERFSLILESASTNQTSMYLCASSPSGRGTEAFFGQGTRLTVV.

This clone was recorded once. V is TRBV29-1 and J is TRBJ2-3, with unresolved D. The germline V and J ends were trimmed by 4 bases and 0 bases, with 8 bases remaining between them. The CDR3 is 13 amino acids. CDR1 is SQVTM and CDR2 is ANQGSEA in the germline V gene. The CDR3 is CSVGLDSTDTQYF. DNA for the CDR3: TGCAGCGTTGGACTGGATAGCACAGATACGCAGTATTTT.

The chain combines TRBV6-6 with TRBJ2-3; TRBD2 matches 12 bases. V was clipped by 0 bases and J by 3 bases; unmatched bases: 1. Germline V gene data show CDR1 as MNHNY and CDR2 as SVGAGI (reference sequence). This CDR3 region has 16 residues. The CDR3 sequence: CASSYSGTSGTDTQYF. The CDR3 DNA reads TGTGCCAGCAGTTACTCGGGGACTAGCGGGACAGATACGCAGTATTTT.

The chain joins TRBV27 to TRBJ1-4; no reliable D call. CDR1 is MNHEY and CDR2 is SMNVEV in the germline V gene (reference sequence). Trimming pared 5 bases from V and 14 bases from J, leaving 18 bases between. The CDR3 is 13 residues long. In DNA form, the CDR3 reads TGTGCCAGCAGTCTCGGGCCACAGTCGAGGCTGTTTTTT. Its protein is CASSLGPQSRLFF.

V gene TRBV19 combines with J gene TRBJ1-6; the D is unclear. CDR3 length: 13 amino acids. The V end was cut by 3 bases, the J end by 7 bases, with 7 bases between. CDR1 is LNHDA, CDR2 SQIVND, per germline (reference sequence). The CDR3 sequence: CASSILTNSPLHF. CDR3 DNA sequence: TGTGCCAGTAGTATCTTGACGAATTCACCCCTCCACTTT.

A single count supports this clone. The V and J genes are TRBV2 and TRBJ1-5; D is unclear. Trimming took off 6 bases at V and 0 bases at J, with 15 bases between the two ends. This CDR3 comprises 16 residues. CDR1 is SNHLY and CDR2 is FYNNEI in the germline V gene. The CDR3 loop reads CASSMDLRYSNQPQHF. The CDR3 nucleotides read TGTGCCAGCAGCATGGACCTCAGATATAGCAATCAGCCCCAGCATTTT.

The chain uses TRBV24-1 and TRBJ2-3; tentative D call: TRBD2 (5 bases). Germline V gene lookup returns CDR1 KGHDR and CDR2 SFDVKD. Trimming shortened V by 8 bases and J by 6 bases, and 17 bases separated the two germline ends. The CDR3 contains 14 residues. CDR3 residues: CATKEVGFPDTQYF. The CDR3 DNA reads TGTGCCACCAAGGAGGTTGGTTTTCCCGATACGCAGTATTTT.

The chain employs TRBV12-5 and TRBJ1-1; 8 bases fit TRBD1. The CDR3 loop spans 13 amino acids. Germline CDR1 reads LGHNT; CDR2 reads FRNRAP. The ends lost 4 bases at V and 4 bases at J; junction bases unmatched: 2. The CDR3 coding sequence is TGTGCTAGTGGTTACGGACAGGGCACTGAAGCTTTCTTT. Translation gives CASGYGQGTEAFF.

The rearrangement joins TRBV19 to TRBJ1-2, with D perhaps matching TRBD1 (6 bases). The germline V gene encodes CDR1 LNHDA and CDR2 SQIVND (reference sequence). Trimming left V 5 bases short and J 6 bases short, with 13 bases between. CDR3 size: 13 residues. CDR3 bases: TGTGCCAGTAGTGATAGGGCAGGGGATGGCTACACCTTC. Protein: CASSDRAGDGYTF.

This chain connects TRBV5-1 to TRBJ1-1; TRBD1 matches at 8 bases. The ends lost 0 bases at V and 0 bases at J; junction bases unmatched: 10. CDR1 SGHRS and CDR2 YFSETQ come from the germline V gene. The CDR3 spans 18 residues. The CDR3 here is CASSLDPGTGNMNTEAFF. DNA for the CDR3: TGCGCCAGCAGCTTGGACCCCGGGACAGGAAACATGAACACTGAAGCTTTCTTT.

The V gene is TRBV19, the J gene TRBJ2-2, with 10 bases fitting TRBD2. Unmatched junction bases numbered 10, after V lost 3 bases and J lost 0 bases. The germline V gene encodes CDR1 LNHDA and CDR2 SQIVND (reference sequence). This CDR3 region has 19 residues. The CDR3 reads CASSIFSPSGGPNTGELFF. For the CDR3, the DNA is TGTGCCAGTAGTATCTTTTCCCCTAGCGGGGGTCCGAACACCGGGGAGCTGTTTTTT.

This sequence joins TRBV14 and TRBJ1-3; D remains unclear. The CDR3 totals 16 residues. V shed 2 bases and J shed 0 bases, with 11 bases lying between them. Germline V CDR1 and CDR2: SGHDN, FVKESK. The CDR3 DNA sequence: TGTGCCAGCAGCCAATATTATCGGCCCTCTGGAAACACCATATATTTT. Its translation: CASSQYYRPSGNTIYF.

CDR3 amino acids: CASSQGARSPLHF. CDR3 in DNA: TGTGCCAGCAGCCAAGGGGCGCGGTCACCCCTCCACTTT. The chain links TRBV3-1 (or the pseudogene TRBV3-2) to TRBJ1-6; D gene ambiguous. The CDR3 sequence is 13 residues long. V shed 1 base and J shed 10 bases, with 8 bases lying between them. Germline lookup yields CDR1 LGHDT and CDR2 YNNKEL (reference sequence).

CDR3 bases: TGTGCCAGCAGCTTAAGGTGGGGCGCGGGGGACACTGAAGCTTTCTTT. It yields the protein CASSLRWGAGDTEAFF. V usage is TRBV7-2 and J usage is TRBJ1-1; tentative D call: TRBD1 (5 bases). CDR1 is SGHTA and CDR2 is FQGNSA in the germline V gene. The V gene lost 2 bases and the J gene lost 3 bases, with 16 bases spanning the gap. The CDR3 sequence is 16 residues long.

The rearrangement links TRBV10-3 to TRBJ1-3, with 8 nucleotides matching TRBD1. CDR1 is ENHRY, CDR2 SYGVKD, per germline. V was clipped by 7 bases and J by 0 bases; unmatched bases: 5. The CDR3 has 15 residues. The CDR3 is CAITTTGGSGNTIYF. The CDR3 coding sequence is TGTGCCATCACCACTACAGGGGGCTCTGGAAACACCATATATTTT.

This rearrangement joins TRBV7-8 to TRBJ2-3; 9 nucleotides match TRBD1. Germline CDR1 and CDR2: SGHVS and FQNEAQ. The CDR3 runs to 14 residues. J gave up 3 bases and V 5 bases, and 3 bases lay outside the gene matches. CDR3 loop: CASSLGTGTDTQYF. The CDR3 nucleotides are TGTGCCAGCAGCCTAGGGACAGGGACAGATACGCAGTATTTT.

The chain recombines TRBV5-1 with TRBJ2-3; 8 nucleotides match TRBD2. The CDR3 runs 15 residues. In germline, CDR1 is SGHRS, CDR2 YFSETQ. J was trimmed by 3 bases and V by 4 bases; bases with no gene match: 7. The CDR3 reads CASSKAGVGTDTQYF. CDR3 sequence (DNA): TGCGCCAGCAGCAAAGCGGGGGTTGGGACAGATACGCAGTATTTT.

This clone was recorded a few times. This chain uses TRBV10-3 with TRBJ2-1; perhaps D is TRBD1 or TRBD2 (5 bases each). The V gene's germline CDR1 is ENHRY and CDR2 SYGVKD. With 7 bases removed from V and 7 bases from J, the gap between germline ends came to 17 bases. This CDR3 spans 14 amino acids. CDR3 sequence (DNA): TGTGCCATCAACGGGGCGGGCGGTGTGAATGAGCAGTTCTTC. Amino acids: CAINGAGGVNEQFF.

The chain recombines TRBV4-3 with TRBJ1-4; the D is unclear. The CDR3 is 18 amino acids. Trimming stripped 0 bases from V and 2 bases from J, with 16 bases between. Germline assignment: CDR1 LGHNA and CDR2 YSLEER. The DNA for the CDR3 is TGCGCCAGCAGCCAAGATCTCATGAGGGTTGCGACTAATGAAAAACTGTTTTTT. Translated, it gives CASSQDLMRVATNEKLFF.

The genes are TRBV5-4 and TRBJ1-3; no clear D gene. The CDR3 contains 14 residues. Germline V gene data show CDR1 as SGHNT and CDR2 as YYREEE (reference sequence). The ends were cut back, 0 bases at V and 4 bases at J, with 8 bases in the middle. Here the CDR3 reads CASSLDSTGNTIYF. Here the CDR3 DNA reads TGTGCCAGCAGCTTGGACAGCACAGGAAACACCATATATTTT.

The V and J genes are TRBV7-2 and TRBJ1-2; D uncertain. V was clipped by 1 base and J by 3 bases, with 12 bases between them. There are 15 residues in the CDR3. Germline CDR1 SGHTA, CDR2 FQGNSA. The CDR3 reads CASSLVPGSYYGYTF. The CDR3 DNA reads TGTGCCAGCAGCTTAGTCCCGGGAAGCTACTATGGCTACACCTTC.

This clone was seen a handful of times. The chain couples TRBV6-6 to TRBJ1-5; tentatively, D is TRBD1 (6 bases). V lost 5 bases, J lost 3 bases, and 14 bases lay in between. The CDR3 has 15 amino acids. Germline lookup yields CDR1 MNHNY and CDR2 SVGAGI (reference sequence). The CDR3 sequence is CASSLYRDTNQPQHF. The CDR3, as DNA: TGTGCCAGCAGTCTCTACCGGGACACCAATCAGCCCCAGCATTTT.

The chain uses TRBV5-1 and TRBJ2-7; the D is unclear. Trimming removed 0 bases from V and 0 bases from J, with 10 bases in between. This CDR3 spans 15 amino acids. Germline CDR1 SGHRS, CDR2 YFSETQ. CDR3 protein: CASSLDPGLSYEQYF. CDR3 DNA: TGCGCCAGCAGCTTGGACCCGGGCCTCTCCTACGAGCAGTACTTC.